These 21 T cell receptor beta chains share one sample of origin, sequenced in a study of neurological immune-mediated disorders. TCRdb passed the 5' RACE reads through MiXCR, listing each CDR3 protein once. The sample has some 80,000 distinct CDR3 sequences; around 6% are singletons. Time point reported: longitudinal time-point 2. The sequenced sample consisted of PBMCs. These receptors were collected from a woman in her sixties with multiple sclerosis.

There are a few counts of this clonotype. V gene TRBV5-6 combines with J gene TRBJ1-1, with D possibly matching TRBD1 (6 bases). Trimming cost V 4 bases and J 2 bases, with 15 bases left between them. The CDR3 is made up of 15 amino acids. Germline CDR1 reads SGHDT; CDR2 reads YYEEEE. CDR3: CASSGSYRVNTEAFF. The CDR3 coding sequence is TGTGCCAGCAGCGGAAGCTACAGGGTAAACACTGAAGCTTTCTTT.

This clonotype occurred many times. The chain recombines TRBV20-1 with TRBJ1-3; unclear D gene. Germline assignment: CDR1 DFQATT and CDR2 SNEGSKA (reference sequence). The CDR3 has 15 amino acids. V lost 3 bases and J lost 4, with 16 bases in between. As DNA, the CDR3 is TGCAGTGCTAGTGAAGTGACCGAGAGAGGAAACACCATATATTTT. Its translation is CSASEVTERGNTIYF.

At least ten counts were recorded for this clonotype. This chain uses TRBV4-1 with TRBJ2-3, with 8 bases matching TRBD1. V dropped 4 bases and J dropped 5; count of bases not matched to a gene: 5. The CDR3 length is 14 residues. Germline V lookup: CDR1 MGHRA, CDR2 YSYEKL. CDR3 in DNA: TGCGCCAGCAGCCTACAGGGGGTAGAAGATACGCAGTATTTT. This translates into CASSLQGVEDTQYF.

In its sample, this clonotype was seen many times. The genes are TRBV19 and TRBJ2-3, with D tentatively TRBD1 (5 bases). V dropped 7 bases and J dropped 3 bases, with 17 bases sitting between them. This CDR3 region has 15 residues. Germline assignment: CDR1 LNHDA and CDR2 SQIVND (reference sequence). The CDR3 coding sequence is TGTGCCAGTAAACTCTCAGGGTCCGGTACAGATACGCAGTATTTT. Encoded protein: CASKLSGSGTDTQYF.

In its sample, this clonotype was seen many times. The chain recombines TRBV6-4 with TRBJ2-1; 10 bases are shared with TRBD2. CDR1 and CDR2 from the germline V gene are MRHNA and SNTAGT. After removal of 0 bases from V and 4 bases from J, the junction contained 0 bases not matched to a gene. The CDR3 runs to 15 residues. The CDR3 DNA reads TGTGCCAGCAGTGACTCAGCGGGGGGGTACAATGAGCAGTTCTTC. This encodes CASSDSAGGYNEQFF.

This clonotype was seen a handful of times. The V and J genes are TRBV12-3 or TRBV12-4 and TRBJ1-5; a possible D gene is TRBD1 (6 bases). This CDR3 region has 16 residues. Trimming took 5 bases from V and 0 from J, leaving 14 bases between them. CDR3 coding DNA: TGTGCCAGCAGTGGAGAAGGGGGGAATAGCAATCAGCCCCAGCATTTT. This gives the protein CASSGEGGNSNQPQHF.

This clonotype occurred many times. This chain links TRBV7-2 with TRBJ2-5; TRBD1 or TRBD2 may be the D gene (5 bases each). The length of the CDR3 is 14 residues. The germline V gene has CDR1 SGHTA and CDR2 FQGNSA. Trimming took 8 bases from V and 1 from J, leaving 14 bases between them. The CDR3 DNA sequence: TGTGCCAGCGCGAGGGGCGGAAGCCAAGAGACCCAGTACTTC. Translated: CASARGGSQETQYF.

The V call is TRBV2, the J call TRBJ2-1, with TRBD2 identical over 12 bases. V shed 6 bases, J shed 5 bases, and the junction held 11 bases outside the gene matches. CDR1 SNHLY and CDR2 FYNNEI come from the germline V gene. The CDR3 runs 17 residues. The CDR3 region has the DNA TGTGCCAGCAGAGACCTCCTAGCGGGGGGGCAGAACAATGAGCAGTTCTTC. Residues: CASRDLLAGGQNNEQFF.

Many counts were recorded for this clonotype. The genes are TRBV12-3 or TRBV12-4 and TRBJ2-1; D assignment may be TRBD1 or TRBD2 (6 bases each). The CDR3 covers 14 residues. Trimming took 5 bases from V and 6 from J, leaving 14 bases between them. The CDR3 DNA reads as TGTGCCAGCAGTCCGGGAGTCAGGGGCAATGAGCAGTTCTTC. This sequence encodes CASSPGVRGNEQFF.

This clonotype was seen many times. The chain employs TRBV5-1 and TRBJ2-7, with TRBD2 matching over 11 bases. The CDR3 contains 17 residues. Germline loops: CDR1 SGHRS, CDR2 YFSETQ. J gave up 0 bases and V 4 bases, and 9 bases lay outside the gene matches. CDR3 nucleotide sequence: TGCGCCAGCAGCCCGGCGGCTAGCGGGGGGAGCTCCTACGAGCAGTACTTC. This codes for CASSPAASGGSSYEQYF.

This clonotype appeared a few times. V and J are TRBV4-2 and TRBJ2-7; 10 nucleotides align to TRBD2. Trimming cost V 0 bases and J 0 bases; bases outside gene matches: 2. Germline CDR1 is LGHNA and CDR2 is YNFKEQ. The CDR3 has 16 residues. The CDR3 region is CASSQEPSGSSYEQYF. The CDR3, as DNA: TGTGCCAGCAGCCAAGAACCTAGCGGGAGCTCCTACGAGCAGTACTTC.

This clonotype came up many times. The chain joins TRBV7-9 to TRBJ2-1; tentatively, D is TRBD2 (6 bases). Germline CDR1 reads SEHNR; CDR2 reads FQNEAQ (reference sequence). The CDR3 sequence is 12 residues long. Trimming took 1 base from V and 9 from J, leaving 7 bases between them. The CDR3 nucleotides read TGTGCCAGCAGCTTAGTGGGAGGTGAGCAGTTCTTC. Translation: CASSLVGGEQFF.

This clonotype was seen ten or more times. The chain couples TRBV6-5 to TRBJ2-3; D remains unclear. Germline V CDR1 and CDR2: MNHEY, SVGAGI. CDR3 length: 13 amino acids. V was clipped by 7 bases and J by 6 bases, with 14 bases between them. The CDR3 DNA reads TGTGCCAGCAATTTGGGCCGGTGGGATACGCAGTATTTT. Translating gives CASNLGRWDTQYF.

In its sample, this clonotype was seen many times. The rearrangement uses TRBV12-3 or TRBV12-4 and TRBJ1-1; 10 bases are a match to TRBD1. V lost 3 bases to trimming and J lost 11 bases; unmatched junction nucleotides: 12. CDR3 length equals 15 residues. This CDR3 is CASSFSQTGGDRAFF. DNA of the CDR3: TGTGCCAGCAGTTTTTCCCAGACAGGGGGCGATCGGGCTTTCTTT.

This clonotype was seen ten or more times. The rearrangement uses TRBV5-1 and TRBJ2-3; 7 positions agree with TRBD2. The CDR3 consists of 15 residues. With 6 bases clipped from V and 3 bases from J, the junction kept 10 bases outside the gene matches. The germline gives CDR1 SGHRS, CDR2 YFSETQ. CDR3 protein: CASTPGRSGTDTQYF. The CDR3 DNA is TGCGCCAGCACGCCCGGGAGGTCAGGGACAGATACGCAGTATTTT.

This clonotype was found many times. The CDR3 here is CASTRGVGYTF. The DNA for the CDR3 is TGTGCCAGCACCCGCGGGGTTGGCTACACCTTC. The chain joins TRBV28 to TRBJ1-2; D is undetermined. V was trimmed by 7 bases and J by 7 bases, leaving 10 bases between them. The CDR3 runs to 11 residues. CDR1 MDHEN and CDR2 SYDVKM come from the germline V gene.

This clonotype has ten or more counts. The gene calls are TRBV6-6 and TRBJ2-7, with 9 bases identical to TRBD1. This CDR3 region has 15 residues. Trimming at V came to 5 bases and at J to 3 bases, leaving 8 bases not matched to a gene. The germline CDR1 and CDR2 sequences are MNHNY and SVGAGI (reference sequence). The DNA for the CDR3 is TGTGCCAGCAGTCCCGGGACAGGGCCTGTCTACGAGCAGTACTTC. Residues: CASSPGTGPVYEQYF.

This chain connects TRBV5-1 to TRBJ1-5; no clear D gene. Germline V CDR1 and CDR2: SGHRS, YFSETQ. Trimming pared 3 bases from V and 0 bases from J, leaving 13 bases between. The CDR3 sequence is 16 residues long. The CDR3 nucleotides read TGCGCCAGCAGCTCTGACGGGAGTAATAGCAATCAGCCCCAGCATTTT. Translating it yields CASSSDGSNSNQPQHF.

There are many counts of this clonotype. The chain uses TRBV5-5 and TRBJ1-2; 10 positions match TRBD1. The germline V gene has CDR1 SGHKS and CDR2 YYEKEE (reference sequence). V dropped 0 bases and J dropped 5; count of bases not matched to a gene: 13. The CDR3 sequence is 18 residues long. The CDR3 sequence is CASSLGPADRGALYGYTF. As DNA, the CDR3 is TGTGCCAGCAGCTTGGGACCAGCGGACAGGGGGGCCCTGTATGGCTACACCTTC.

In this sample, this clonotype turned up many times. The chain couples TRBV18 to TRBJ2-7, with TRBD2 identical over 11 bases. This CDR3 comprises 15 residues. Germline lookup yields CDR1 KGHSH and CDR2 LQKENI. The V segment lost 4 bases and the J segment 4 bases; nucleotides outside the gene matches: 6. CDR3 loop: CASSQDSGGAYEQYF. CDR3 coding DNA: TGTGCCAGCTCACAGGATAGCGGGGGGGCGTACGAGCAGTACTTC.

In its sample, this clonotype was seen a few times. The genes are TRBV12-3 or TRBV12-4 and TRBJ1-6; D not resolved. Deletions cut 1 base from V and 8 bases from J, with 12 bases between. This CDR3 contains 15 residues. The CDR3 DNA reads as TGTGCCAGCAGTTTAGAGCTAGCGGCAGATTCACCCCTCCACTTT. Its protein product is CASSLELAADSPLHF.